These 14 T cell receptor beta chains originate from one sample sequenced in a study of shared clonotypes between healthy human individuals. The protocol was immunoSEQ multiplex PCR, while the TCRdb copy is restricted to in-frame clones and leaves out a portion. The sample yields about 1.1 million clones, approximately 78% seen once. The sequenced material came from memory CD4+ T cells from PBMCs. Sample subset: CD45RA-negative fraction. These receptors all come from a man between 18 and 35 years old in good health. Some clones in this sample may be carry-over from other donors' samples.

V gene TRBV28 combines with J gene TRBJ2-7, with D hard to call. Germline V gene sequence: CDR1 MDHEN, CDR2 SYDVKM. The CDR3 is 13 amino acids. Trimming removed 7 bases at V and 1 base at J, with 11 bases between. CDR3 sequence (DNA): TGTGCCAGCACGATAGGGTATTCCTACGAGCAGTACTTC. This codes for CASTIGYSYEQYF.

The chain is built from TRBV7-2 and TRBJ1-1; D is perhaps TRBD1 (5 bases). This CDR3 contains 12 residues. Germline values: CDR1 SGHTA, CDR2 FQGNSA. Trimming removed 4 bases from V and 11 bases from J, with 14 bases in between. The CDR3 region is CASSSGRQRAFF. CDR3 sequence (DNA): TGTGCCAGCAGCTCGGGGCGACAGAGGGCTTTCTTT.

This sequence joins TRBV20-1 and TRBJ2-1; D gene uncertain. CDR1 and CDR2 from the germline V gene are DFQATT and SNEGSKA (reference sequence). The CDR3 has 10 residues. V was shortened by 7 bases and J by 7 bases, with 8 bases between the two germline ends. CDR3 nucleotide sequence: TGCAGTGTTACCGAGAATGAGCAGTTCTTC. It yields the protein CSVTENEQFF.

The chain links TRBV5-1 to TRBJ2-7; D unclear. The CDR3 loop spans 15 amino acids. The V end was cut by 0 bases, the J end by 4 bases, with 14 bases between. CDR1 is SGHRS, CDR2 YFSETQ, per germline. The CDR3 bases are TGCGCCAGCAGCTTGGCAGCTGGATCGAGATACGAGCAGTACTTC. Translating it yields CASSLAAGSRYEQYF.

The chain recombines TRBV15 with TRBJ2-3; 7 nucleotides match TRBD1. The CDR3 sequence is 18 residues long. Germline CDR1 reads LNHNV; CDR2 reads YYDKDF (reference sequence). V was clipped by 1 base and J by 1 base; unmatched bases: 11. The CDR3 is CATSRVHKRGRGTDTQYF. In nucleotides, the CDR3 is TGTGCCACCAGCAGAGTTCACAAAAGGGGGCGCGGCACAGATACGCAGTATTTT.

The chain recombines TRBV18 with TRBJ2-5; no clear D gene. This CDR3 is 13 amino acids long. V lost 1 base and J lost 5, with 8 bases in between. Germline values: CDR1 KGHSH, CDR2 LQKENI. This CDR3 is CASSPLVGETQYF. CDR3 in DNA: TGTGCCAGCTCACCACTAGTGGGGGAGACCCAGTACTTC.

Written as DNA, the CDR3 is TGTGCCAGCAGCGTAGGATCCTCTAACTATGGCTACACCTTC. Its translation is CASSVGSSNYGYTF. The rearrangement links TRBV9 to TRBJ1-2; D call uncertain. Looked up from germline, CDR1 is SGDLS and CDR2 is YYNGEE. V lost 0 bases, J lost 0 bases, and 6 bases lay in between. The CDR3 runs 14 residues.

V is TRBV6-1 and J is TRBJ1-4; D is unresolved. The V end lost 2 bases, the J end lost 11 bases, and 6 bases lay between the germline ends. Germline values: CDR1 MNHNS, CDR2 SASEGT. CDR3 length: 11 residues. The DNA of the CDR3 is TGTGCCAGCAGTGAACGGCAGAAACTGTTTTTT. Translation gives CASSERQKLFF.

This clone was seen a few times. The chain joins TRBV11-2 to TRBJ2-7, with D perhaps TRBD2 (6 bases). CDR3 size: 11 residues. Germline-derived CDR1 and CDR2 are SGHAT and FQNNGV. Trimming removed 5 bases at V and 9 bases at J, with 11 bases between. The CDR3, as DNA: TGTGCCAGCAGCGGCTCCGGGGGGCAGTACTTC. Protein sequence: CASSGSGGQYF.

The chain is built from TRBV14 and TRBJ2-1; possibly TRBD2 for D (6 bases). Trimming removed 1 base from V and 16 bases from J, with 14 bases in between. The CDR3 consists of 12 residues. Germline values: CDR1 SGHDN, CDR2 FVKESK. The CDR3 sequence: CASSQVQRAQFF. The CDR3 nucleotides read TGTGCCAGCAGCCAAGTACAGCGGGCGCAATTCTTC.

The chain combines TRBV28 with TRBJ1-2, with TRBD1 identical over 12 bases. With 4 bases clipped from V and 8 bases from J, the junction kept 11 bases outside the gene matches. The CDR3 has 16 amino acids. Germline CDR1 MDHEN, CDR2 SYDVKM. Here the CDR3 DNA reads TGTGCCAGCAGTTCCCCTCCGGGACAGGGGGCGCGAGGCTACACCTTC. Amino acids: CASSSPPGQGARGYTF.

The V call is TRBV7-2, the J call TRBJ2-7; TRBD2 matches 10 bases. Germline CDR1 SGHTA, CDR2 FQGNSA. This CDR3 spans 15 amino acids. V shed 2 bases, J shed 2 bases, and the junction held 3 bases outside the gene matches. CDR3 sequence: CASSLFSGGTYEQYF. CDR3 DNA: TGTGCCAGCAGCTTATTTAGCGGGGGGACCTACGAGCAGTACTTC.

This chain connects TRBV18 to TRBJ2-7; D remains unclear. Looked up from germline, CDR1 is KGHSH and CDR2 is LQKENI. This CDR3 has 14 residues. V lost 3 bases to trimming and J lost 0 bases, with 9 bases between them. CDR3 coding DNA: TGTGCCAGCTCACCGGAACTGGCCTCCTACGAGCAGTACTTC. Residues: CASSPELASYEQYF.

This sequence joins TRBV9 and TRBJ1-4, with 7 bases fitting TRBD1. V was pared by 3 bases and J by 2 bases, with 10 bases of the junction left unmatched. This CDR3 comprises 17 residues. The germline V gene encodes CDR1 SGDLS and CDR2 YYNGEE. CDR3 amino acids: CASSAHQGVRTNEKLFF. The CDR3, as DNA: TGTGCCAGCAGCGCCCACCAGGGGGTGAGGACTAATGAAAAACTGTTTTTT.